These T cell receptor beta chains were read from a single sample in a study of cytomegalovirus exposure and HLA in healthy donors. The method was immunoSEQ multiplex PCR; TCRdb's version includes in-frame clones alone and lacks a portion of them. The data show under 65,000 clones, around 80% seen once. Sequencing used PBMCs. The source of these receptors is a man aged 30-40 years in good health and CMV-seropositive. Both conserved end residues are part of each CDR3. D genes are given only for firm matches. Clone size is given for some rows only: seen once, a few or many times, or a class if the clone is expanded.

cdr3_aa cdr3_nt j_call v_call d_call clone_size
CASSLELAAQETQYF TGTGCCAGCAGCTTAGAACTAGCGGCACAAGAGACCCAGTACTTC TRBJ2-5 TRBV11-2 TRBD2 .
CASSLHSLVAGELFF TGTGCCAGCAGCTTACATTCACTAGTAGCCGGGGAGCTGTTTTTT TRBJ2-2 TRBV11-3 . .
CASSIGTGGGHNEQFF TGTGCCAGTAGTATAGGGACAGGGGGCGGCCACAATGAGCAGTTCTTC TRBJ2-1 TRBV19 TRBD1 .
CASSVTRGGSYEQYF TGCGCCAGCAGCGTTACTCGCGGGGGTTCCTACGAGCAGTACTTC TRBJ2-7 TRBV5-1 TRBD2 .
CASSFAGEAFF TGTGCCAGCAGCTTTGCAGGTGAAGCTTTCTTT TRBJ1-1 TRBV7-3 . .
CASSVAGANSPLHF TGTGCCAGCAGCGTAGCAGGGGCGAATTCACCCCTCCACTTT TRBJ1-6 TRBV9 . .
CASSPGQGRGNEKLFF TGCGCCAGCAGCCCTGGACAGGGCCGGGGTAATGAAAAACTGTTTTTT TRBJ1-4 TRBV5-1 TRBD1 .
CATSRDRLSSYEQYF TGTGCCACCAGCAGAGACAGGCTGAGCTCCTACGAGCAGTACTTC TRBJ2-7 TRBV15 . .
CASNRVTSYEQYF TGTGCCAGCAACCGGGTCACCTCCTACGAGCAGTACTTC TRBJ2-7 TRBV2 . .
CASSQEVQQGYQPQHF TGCGCCAGCAGCCAAGAAGTTCAACAGGGGTATCAGCCCCAGCATTTT TRBJ1-5 TRBV4-1 TRBD1 .
CASSSIGQGARETQYF TGTGCCAGCAGTTCCATCGGACAGGGGGCTCGGGAGACCCAGTACTTC TRBJ2-5 TRBV27 TRBD1 .
CASGRTFALDGYTF TGTGCCAGCGGCCGGACATTCGCCCTGGATGGCTACACCTTC TRBJ1-2 TRBV6-5 . .
CASSWGLAGGREQYF TGTGCCAGCAGTTGGGGACTAGCGGGGGGGCGCGAGCAGTACTTC TRBJ2-7 TRBV5-4 TRBD2 .
CASSSLSYEQYF TGTGCCAGCAGCTCCCTCTCCTACGAGCAGTACTTC TRBJ2-7 TRBV13 . .
CASSPSTDTQYF TGTGCCAGCAGCCCCTCGACAGATACGCAGTATTTT TRBJ2-3 TRBV11-1 . .
CASSFTGLEGDIGNTIYF TGCGCCAGCAGCTTTACAGGCCTCGAAGGGGATATAGGAAACACCATATATTTT TRBJ1-3 TRBV5-1 . .
CSVAPGNSNSPLHF TGCAGCGTTGCCCCGGGGAACTCAAATTCACCCCTCCACTTT TRBJ1-6 TRBV29-1 . once
CASSSRDYNEQFF TGTGCCAGCAGCTCTCGGGACTACAATGAGCAGTTCTTC TRBJ2-1 TRBV7-9 . .
CASSVDLRGLAGNTIYF TGTGCCAGCAGCGTAGACTTAAGGGGGCTGGCTGGAAACACCATATATTTT TRBJ1-3 TRBV9 TRBD1 .
CASSLEQQNQPQHF TGTGCCAGCAGTTTGGAACAGCAGAATCAGCCCCAGCATTTT TRBJ1-5 TRBV28 . .
CASSYLANSPLHF TGTGCCAGCAGTTATCTTGCGAATTCACCCCTCCACTTT TRBJ1-6 TRBV6-6 . .
CASSSHRLGQGQDYTF TGTGCCAGCAGTTCTCATAGGTTGGGACAGGGACAAGACTACACCTTC TRBJ1-2 TRBV27 TRBD1 .
CASSVGQGTEAFF TGTGCCAGCAGCGTGGGACAGGGCACTGAAGCTTTCTTT TRBJ1-1 TRBV7-2 TRBD1 .
CASSESGTGSYEQYF TGTGCCAGCAGTGAATCCGGGACTGGCTCCTACGAGCAGTACTTC TRBJ2-7 TRBV2 . .
CASSEQTSGADTQYF TGTGCCAGCAGTGAACAGACTAGCGGGGCAGATACGCAGTATTTT TRBJ2-3 TRBV6-1 TRBD2 .
CATARGQNYGYTF TGTGCCACCGCACGGGGACAGAACTATGGCTACACCTTC TRBJ1-2 TRBV11-1 TRBD1 .
CASSRTSDTGELFF TGTGCCAGCAGCCGGACTAGCGACACCGGGGAGCTGTTTTTT TRBJ2-2 TRBV7-3 TRBD2 .
CASSATSGGPYEQYF TGTGCCAGCAGCGCGACTAGCGGGGGGCCCTACGAGCAGTACTTC TRBJ2-7 TRBV11-2 TRBD2 once
CASSFIDRGTDTEAFF TGTGCCAGCAGTTTCATCGACAGGGGGACGGACACTGAAGCTTTCTTT TRBJ1-1 TRBV28 TRBD1 .
CASSLESGIRQTQYF TGTGCCAGCAGCTTGGAATCGGGGATTCGTCAGACCCAGTACTTC TRBJ2-5 TRBV5-6 . few
CASIFAGWNTEAFF TGTGCCAGCATCTTCGCAGGTTGGAACACTGAAGCTTTCTTT TRBJ1-1 TRBV28 . .
CASSLEGRYNSPLHF TGTGCCAGCAGCTTGGAAGGGAGATATAATTCACCCCTCCACTTT TRBJ1-6 TRBV5-6 . .
CASSTSTSGGYYEQYF TGTGCCAGTAGTACTTCGACTAGCGGGGGCTACTACGAGCAGTACTTC TRBJ2-7 TRBV19 TRBD2 once
CASSLPDTYEQYF TGCGCCAGCAGCTTGCCAGACACCTACGAGCAGTACTTC TRBJ2-7 TRBV5-1 . .
CASSRSGTDTQYF TGTGCCAGCAGTCGCTCAGGGACAGATACGCAGTATTTT TRBJ2-3 TRBV6-5 . once
CASSRVRGLHNYGYTF TGTGCCAGCAGCCGAGTCAGGGGGCTACACAACTATGGCTACACCTTC TRBJ1-2 TRBV5-6 TRBD1 once
CASSLASGGAGETQYF TGTGCCAGCAGCTTGGCTAGCGGGGGGGCTGGGGAGACCCAGTACTTC TRBJ2-5 TRBV5-4 TRBD2 .
CASSWGTGRAGNSPLHF TGTGCCAGCAGCTGGGGGACCGGCCGAGCGGGTAATTCACCCCTCCACTTT TRBJ1-6 TRBV5-6 . .
CASSLGYAGGLYNEQFF TGTGCCAGCAGCTTAGGCTATGCGGGGGGGCTATACAATGAGCAGTTCTTC TRBJ2-1 TRBV13 TRBD2 .
CASSRVGTGGNIQYF TGTGCCAGCAGCCGAGTTGGGACAGGGGGGAACATTCAGTACTTC TRBJ2-4 TRBV7-9 TRBD1 medium-sized
CSVGPSSGNTIYF TGCAGCGTTGGGCCCAGCTCTGGAAACACCATATATTTT TRBJ1-3 TRBV29-1 . .
CASSLLRDRGTDTQYF TGTGCCAGCAGCTTGCTCCGGGACAGGGGGACAGATACGCAGTATTTT TRBJ2-3 TRBV13 TRBD1 .
CASSLGGDQPQHF TGTGCCAGCAGTTTGGGGGGAGATCAGCCCCAGCATTTT TRBJ1-5 TRBV27 . .
CASSSTRQIRSGELFF TGCGCCAGCAGCTCTACTAGGCAAATTCGTTCCGGGGAGCTGTTTTTT TRBJ2-2 TRBV5-1 . .
CASSVAELNSPLHF TGTGCCAGCAGCGTAGCCGAACTTAATTCACCCCTCCACTTT TRBJ1-6 TRBV9 . .
CASSGEGATEAFF TGCGCCAGCAGTGGGGAAGGGGCCACTGAAGCTTTCTTT TRBJ1-1 TRBV5-1 . .
CASSLGVIPGELFF TGTGCCAGCAGCCTCGGAGTAATCCCCGGGGAGCTGTTTTTT TRBJ2-2 TRBV7-3 . .
CASSQEDGQFPYEQYF TGCGCCAGCAGCCAAGAAGATGGACAGTTTCCCTACGAGCAGTACTTC TRBJ2-7 TRBV4-1 . .